This T cell receptor beta chain is from a study of T cell responses to AZD1222 COVID-19 vaccine. Overall study results and limits: Dominant at 160-218 and 743-854, vaccine-associated CD4 TCRs also spanned spike.

Pooled in the analysis were second doses at about 4 or about 12 weeks. This CDR3 has 15 amino acids. The V gene's germline CDR1 is SEHNR and CDR2 FQNEAQ (reference sequence). V was clipped by 6 bases and J by 4 bases, with 15 bases between them. On this clone: Its antigen is not identified.

TCRdb's table, derived via immunoSEQ multiplex PCR, lists solely in-frame clones and lacks some. The repertoire includes just under 90,000 clones, around 91% of them detected once, and more than 5% sits in the top ten. The sample here was peripheral blood, taken 28 days after the second AZD1222 dose. The origin of this receptor is an adult who received the AZD1222 COVID-19 vaccine. This chain joins TRBV7-9 and TRBJ1-4, with a weak D call TRBD1 (5 bases). For the CDR3, the DNA is TGTGCCAGCAGGCCCGGGTGGAGGGGTAATGAAAAACTGTTTTTT. It codes for CASRPGWRGNEKLFF.